Sequencing of this T cell receptor beta chain was carried out in a study of T cell repertoires in cytomegalovirus infection. Whole-study context: The authors used CMV epitopes that were HLA-C-restricted (recently identified) and HLA-B-restricted (well studied).

Study-wide results and limits: The response measured ex vivo was dominated by TCR beta clonotypes (HLA-C-restricted and CMV-specific).

In its sample, this clonotype was seen once. What it binds is unknown. TCRdb processed the reads anew with MiXCR; each CDR3 protein has one entry. In the table there are hundreds of thousands of distinct CDR3 sequences, less than 35% of which are singletons. The V end was cut by 2 bases, the J end by 9 bases, with 20 bases between. The CDR3 has 15 amino acids. Germline values: CDR1 SGHTA, CDR2 FQGNSA. This sample comprised cultured CD8+ T cells from PBMCs, obtained from culture after CMV antigen stimulation. The TCR was taken from a human donor in good health (CMV status not recorded). Some clones in this sample may be carry-over from other donors' samples. The V and J genes are TRBV7-2 and TRBJ2-7, with D possibly TRBD2 on 5 matching bases. CDR3 nucleotides: TGTGCCAGCAGCTTAAGGCTAGTGGGCCGAGAGGGGCAGTACTTC. This gives the protein CASSLRLVGREGQYF.